A selection of T cell receptor beta chains follows, all from one sample in a study of T cell responses to AZD1222 COVID-19 vaccine. Assay used: immunoSEQ multiplex PCR; TCRdb lists only in-frame clones, some missing. Among about 120,000 clones listed, about nine tenths were seen once. The sample consisted of peripheral blood, taken 28 days after the second dose of the MenACWY control vaccine. All receptors derive from an adult who received the MenACWY meningococcal vaccine as a control. Both conserved end residues are part of each CDR3. Only some rows state a clone size, as once, few, many or a class for expanded clones.

j_gene | abundance | v_gene | CDR3aa
TRBJ2-5 | . | TRBV5-4 | CASSLDRGYQETQYF
TRBJ1-6 | . | TRBV5-4 | CASSSVHSPLHF
TRBJ1-1 | . | TRBV19 | CASMEDRRGPNTEAFF
TRBJ2-5 | . | TRBV7-2 | CASSLVIFLAGEQETQYF
TRBJ1-2 | . | TRBV11-2 | CASSLDSYPNYGYTF
TRBJ2-2 | . | TRBV5-1 | CASSFGGSPGELFF
TRBJ2-6 | . | TRBV24-1 | CATSRGSGANVLTF
TRBJ1-5 | . | TRBV27 | CASSLWSNQPQHF
TRBJ1-1 | . | TRBV11-2 | CASSPPVTGLNTEAFF
TRBJ1-2 | . | TRBV6-5 | CASTEEGAGYTF
TRBJ1-4 | . | TRBV5-1 | CASSPPGQGNEKLFF
TRBJ1-2 | . | TRBV2 | CASSDLGGQVVYGYTF
TRBJ1-2 | . | TRBV27 | CASSYYSGYGYTF
TRBJ2-7 | . | TRBV27 | CASRAAGWPYEQYF
TRBJ1-1 | . | TRBV25-1 | CASRPGQGTEAFF
TRBJ2-1 | . | TRBV9 | CASSGIAGAYNEQFF
TRBJ2-3 | . | TRBV28 | CASNGGADTQYF
TRBJ1-4 | . | TRBV2 | CPTGRQSQEKLFF
TRBJ2-5 | . | TRBV19 | CASSTLGTARETQYF
TRBJ1-1 | . | TRBV3-1/TRBV3-2 | CASSQEGKAGEAFF
TRBJ2-2 | . | TRBV4-1 | CASSQDSRTSGRASHTGELFF
TRBJ2-1 | . | TRBV28 | CASSPPTRGRYNEQFF
TRBJ2-2 | . | TRBV5-4 | CASSSHTGELFF
TRBJ1-4 | . | TRBV11-2 | CASSPAGPYNEKLFF
TRBJ2-7 | . | TRBV7-9 | CASSLVSGSSYEQYF
TRBJ1-2 | . | TRBV28 | CASSFGRQDYTF
TRBJ2-2 | . | TRBV5-1 | CASSLRGGYTGELFF
TRBJ2-5 | . | TRBV21-1 | CASRSETSGRVRGETQYF
TRBJ1-6 | . | TRBV28 | CASSYGGHNSPLHF
TRBJ1-5 | . | TRBV7-2 | CASSKGQTSNQPQHF
TRBJ2-3 | . | TRBV5-5 | CASSLAGTGSPDTQYF
TRBJ1-4 | once | TRBV2 | CASSEKFEKLFF
TRBJ2-3 | . | TRBV5-8 | CASSFGTNGDTQYF
TRBJ2-1 | . | TRBV19 | CASIGSGPSSYNEQFF
TRBJ2-2 | . | TRBV11-2 | CASSSLWRTGELFF
TRBJ1-5 | . | TRBV6-1 | CASSEIGQGSPQHF
TRBJ1-1 | . | TRBV4-1 | CASSQEGEWTEAFF
TRBJ1-4 | few | TRBV6-5 | CASSNSPQEKLFF
TRBJ2-2 | . | TRBV7-6 | CASSLAPTGELFF
TRBJ1-2 | . | TRBV6-5 | CASTGPVRVGYTF
TRBJ2-1 | once | TRBV5-6 | CASSSPTEPYNEQFF
TRBJ1-6 | once | TRBV28 | CASRSDRTYNSPLHF
TRBJ2-5 | . | TRBV5-6 | CASSWASGTQGTQYF